The clone carrying this T cell receptor beta chain was detected once. Its antigen remains unidentified. The CDR3 totals 16 residues. Germline CDR1 MNHNY, CDR2 SVGAGI (reference sequence). V lost 2 bases and J lost 2; bases outside the gene matches: 7. This entry comes from a study of shared clonotypes between healthy human individuals. General study results and limits: Estimated clonotype richness was generally higher in naive than memory subsets.

For sorted subsets, approximately 180 ng DNA per replicate equaled 30,000 or so T cell genomes. Repertoires were generated with immunoSEQ multiplex PCR, while TCRdb's copy carries only in-frame clones and drops some. Found here are roughly 120,000 clones, 65% to 75% of them singletons; the top ten hold roughly 25%. The receptor's source is a woman between 25 and 40 years old in good health. The chain uses TRBV6-6 and TRBJ2-7; 9 bases line up with TRBD1. Sequencing used memory CD8+ T cells sorted from blood. Sample subset: CD45RO+ cells pooled with CCR7-negative TemRA cells. The CDR3: CASSYPTGTGTYEQYF. CDR3 DNA sequence: TGTGCCAGCAGTTACCCCACCGGGACAGGGACCTACGAGCAGTACTTC.